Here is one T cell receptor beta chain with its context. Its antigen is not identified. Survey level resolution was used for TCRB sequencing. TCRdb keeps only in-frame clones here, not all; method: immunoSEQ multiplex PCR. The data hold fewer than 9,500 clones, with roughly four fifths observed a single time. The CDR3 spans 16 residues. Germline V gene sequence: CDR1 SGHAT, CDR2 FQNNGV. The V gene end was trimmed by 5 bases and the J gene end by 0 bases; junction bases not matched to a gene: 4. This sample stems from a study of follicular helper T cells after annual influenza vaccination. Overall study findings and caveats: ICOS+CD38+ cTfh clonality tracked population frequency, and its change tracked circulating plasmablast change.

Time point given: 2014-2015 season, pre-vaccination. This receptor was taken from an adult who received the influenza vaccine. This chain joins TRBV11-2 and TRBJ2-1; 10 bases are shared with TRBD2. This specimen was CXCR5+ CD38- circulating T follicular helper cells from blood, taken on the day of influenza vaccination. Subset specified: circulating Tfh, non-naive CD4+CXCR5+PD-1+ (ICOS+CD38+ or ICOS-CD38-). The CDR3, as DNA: TGTGCCAGCAGCCCCCTAGCGGGGGACTCCTACAATGAGCAGTTCTTC. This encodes CASSPLAGDSYNEQFF.